Below are 3 T cell receptor beta chains sequenced from a single sample in a study of beta chain features in type 1 diabetes. What was sequenced were expressed TCRB transcripts, since all of the isolated RNA had been reverse transcribed. Repertoires were generated with immunoSEQ multiplex PCR, while TCRdb's copy carries only in-frame clones and drops some. The repertoire holds around 150,000 clones, with approximately 8.1% as singletons. Specimen: central memory CD4+ T cells from blood. Every receptor here comes from a man aged 18 to 29 in good health.

The chain uses TRBV4-1 and TRBJ1-4; D perhaps matches TRBD1 (5 bases). CDR1 is MGHRA, CDR2 YSYEKL, per germline. V lost 1 base and J 6 bases, leaving 12 bases between the germline ends. The CDR3 runs to 15 residues. The CDR3, as DNA: TGCGCCAGCAGCCAAGGCGACAGAGAGGATGAAAAACTGTTTTTT. This sequence encodes CASSQGDREDEKLFF.

This clone was counted at least ten times. The V and J genes are TRBV15 and TRBJ2-3; 7 positions match TRBD1. The germline V gene encodes CDR1 LNHNV and CDR2 YYDKDF (reference sequence). Trimming took 0 bases from V and 5 from J; bases not matched to a gene: 5. This CDR3 has 15 amino acids. CDR3 protein: CATSREDRAIDTQYF. CDR3 DNA sequence: TGTGCCACCAGCAGAGAAGACAGGGCTATAGATACGCAGTATTTT. Looking up the rest from reference TRBV15 and TRBJ2-3 gives the full variable domain: DAMVIQNPRYQVTQFGKPVTLSCSQTLNHNVMYWYQQKSSQAPKLLFHYYDKDFNNEADTPDNFQSRRPNTSFCFLDIRSPGLGDTAMYLCATSREDRAIDTQYFGPGTRLTVL.

V gene TRBV5-5 combines with J gene TRBJ2-1, with D possibly being TRBD1 (6 bases). Trimming took 5 bases from V and 5 from J, leaving 14 bases between them. Germline-derived CDR1 and CDR2 are SGHKS and YYEKEE (reference sequence). CDR3 length equals 14 residues. The CDR3 DNA follows: TGTGCCAGCAGGGATATTCACAGGGACAATGAGCAGTTCTTC. The encoded protein is CASRDIHRDNEQFF.